This T cell receptor (beta chain) was observed in a study of T cell responses to AZD1222 COVID-19 vaccine. This table comes from immunoSEQ multiplex PCR, and its TCRdb copy is limited to in-frame clones, with some not included. The table has 89,000 or so clones, 90% to 95% seen once. Germline CDR1 reads PRHDT; CDR2 reads FYEKMQ (reference sequence). V was shortened by 2 bases and J by 8 bases, with 10 bases between the two germline ends. CDR3 length equals 13 residues. This clonotype originated in an adult who received the AZD1222 COVID-19 vaccine. This specimen consisted of peripheral blood, obtained 28 days after the second AZD1222 dose. This chain connects TRBV13 to TRBJ2-4, with D possibly being TRBD1 (6 bases). The CDR3 spells CASSLQNRDIQYF. The CDR3 nucleotides are TGTGCCAGCAGCTTACAGAACAGGGACATTCAGTACTTC.